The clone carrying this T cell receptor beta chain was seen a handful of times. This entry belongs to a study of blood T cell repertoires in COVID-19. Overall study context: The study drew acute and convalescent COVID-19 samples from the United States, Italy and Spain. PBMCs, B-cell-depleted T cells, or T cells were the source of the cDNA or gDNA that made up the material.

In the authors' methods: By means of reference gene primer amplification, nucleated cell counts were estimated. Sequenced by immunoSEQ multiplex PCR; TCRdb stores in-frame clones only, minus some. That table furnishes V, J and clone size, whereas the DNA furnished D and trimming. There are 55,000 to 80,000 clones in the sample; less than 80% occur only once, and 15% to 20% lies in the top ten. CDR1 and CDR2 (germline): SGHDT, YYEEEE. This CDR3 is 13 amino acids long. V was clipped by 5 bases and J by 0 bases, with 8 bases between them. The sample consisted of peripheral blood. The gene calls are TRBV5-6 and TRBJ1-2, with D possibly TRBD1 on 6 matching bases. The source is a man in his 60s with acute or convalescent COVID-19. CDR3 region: CASSGTTNYGYTF. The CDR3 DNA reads TGTGCCAGCAGTGGGACAACTAACTATGGCTACACCTTC.